This passage covers 19 T cell receptor beta chains from one sample sequenced in a study of cytomegalovirus exposure and HLA in healthy donors. PCR used 60 Vbeta primers and 13 Jbeta primers. Measured with immunoSEQ multiplex PCR; TCRdb has only the in-frame clones, and not every one. This table has some 180,000 clones, 75% to 90% appearing once. Sequenced material: PBMCs. The receptors originated from a girl aged 10-17 years in good health and CMV-seropositive.

The gene calls are TRBV7-6 and TRBJ2-1; D may be TRBD2 (5 bases). Trimming took off 1 base at V and 2 bases at J, with 12 bases between the two ends. The V gene's germline CDR1 is SGHVS and CDR2 FNYEAQ. The length of the CDR3 is 16 residues. This CDR3 is CASSLEAGGPYNEQFF. The CDR3 nucleotides are TGTGCCAGCAGCTTAGAGGCGGGTGGCCCCTACAATGAGCAGTTCTTC.

V and J are TRBV9 and TRBJ1-1; D may be TRBD1 (6 bases). The V end was cut by 0 bases, the J end by 7 bases, with 16 bases between. Germline V gives CDR1 SGDLS, CDR2 YYNGEE. CDR3 length equals 15 residues. The CDR3 loop reads CASSVGRGQINEAFF. The CDR3 DNA is TGTGCCAGCAGCGTAGGGCGGGGGCAGATTAATGAAGCTTTCTTT.

The chain joins TRBV19 to TRBJ1-5; 7 bases fit TRBD1. Losses at the gene ends were 6 bases for V and 1 base for J; bases not matched to a gene: 6. The V gene's germline CDR1 is LNHDA and CDR2 SQIVND (reference sequence). This CDR3 comprises 15 residues. CDR3 nucleotide sequence: TGTGCCAGTAGCCCCGGGACAGCCAGCAATCAGCCCCAGCATTTT. It translates to CASSPGTASNQPQHF.

The J gene is TRBJ1-5, the V gene TRBV7-8, with D maybe TRBD1 (5 bases). The CDR3 has 13 residues. The germline V gene encodes CDR1 SGHVS and CDR2 FQNEAQ. The germline V and J ends were trimmed by 8 bases and 7 bases, with 15 bases remaining between them. CDR3 sequence: CASAGGTWQPQHF. In DNA form, the CDR3 reads TGTGCCAGCGCCGGGGGGACGTGGCAGCCCCAGCATTTT.

CDR3 nucleotide sequence: TGTGCCAGCAGCCAGGACAGGGGGCGCAGGCAAGAGACCCAGTACTTC. It is translated as CASSQDRGRRQETQYF. J is TRBJ2-5 and V is TRBV4-2; 11 nucleotides line up with TRBD1. The CDR3 spans 16 residues. V was pared by 3 bases and J by 2 bases, with 5 bases of the junction left unmatched. The germline V gene encodes CDR1 LGHNA and CDR2 YNFKEQ.

Here the CDR3 reads CSVAKRLAESYEQYF. In DNA, the CDR3 is TGCAGCGTTGCGAAGAGACTAGCGGAATCCTACGAGCAGTACTTC. This chain uses TRBV29-1 with TRBJ2-7, with 9 nucleotides matching TRBD2. From germline, CDR1 is SQVTM and CDR2 ANQGSEA. This CDR3 is built from 15 residues. V shed 4 bases, J shed 1 base, and the junction held 8 bases outside the gene matches.

The sample holds one count of this clone. This chain connects TRBV5-1 to TRBJ1-1, with 7 bases aligning to TRBD1. Trimming cost V 2 bases and J 3 bases; bases outside gene matches: 7. The CDR3 sequence is 15 residues long. Germline assignment: CDR1 SGHRS and CDR2 YFSETQ. Here the CDR3 DNA reads TGCGCCAGCAGCTTTTCCGGGACAGCGGACACTGAAGCTTTCTTT. This codes for CASSFSGTADTEAFF. The complete variable domain, with remaining parts taken from reference TRBV5-1 and TRBJ1-1, reads KAGVTQTPRYLIKTRGQQVTLSCSPISGHRSVSWYQQTPGQGLQFLFEYFSETQRNKGNFPGRFSGRQFSNSRSEMNVSTLELGDSALYLCASSFSGTADTEAFFGQGTRLTVV.

The chain couples TRBV6-5 to TRBJ2-1; tentatively, D is TRBD1 (6 bases). Between the trimmed V and J ends, which lost 6 bases and 8 bases, there was a span of 11 bases. There are 12 residues in the CDR3. Germline-derived CDR1 and CDR2 are MNHEY and SVGAGI. In nucleotides, the CDR3 is TGTGCCAGCAGCCGGGACACCCATGAGCAGTTCTTC. Amino acid sequence: CASSRDTHEQFF.

This sequence joins TRBV29-1 and TRBJ2-6; D is unclear. V lost 6 bases to trimming and J lost 0 bases, with 9 bases between them. Germline loops: CDR1 SQVTM, CDR2 ANQGSEA. The CDR3 has 14 amino acids. The CDR3: CSVAPGSGANVLTF. DNA of the CDR3: TGCAGCGTGGCCCCGGGCTCTGGGGCCAACGTCCTGACTTTC.

The J gene is TRBJ1-5, the V gene TRBV29-1; D remains ambiguous. The CDR3 consists of 15 residues. The V gene lost 0 bases and the J gene lost 0 bases, with 9 bases spanning the gap. Germline-derived CDR1 and CDR2 are SQVTM and ANQGSEA. The CDR3 DNA follows: TGCAGCGTTGAAGAAGACGGAGATAGCAATCAGCCCCAGCATTTT. It translates to CSVEEDGDSNQPQHF.

This chain connects TRBV6-1 to TRBJ1-1; D is unclear. The CDR3 covers 13 residues. Germline CDR1 reads MNHNS; CDR2 reads SASEGT. V lost 8 bases and J 0 bases, leaving 10 bases between the germline ends. The CDR3 protein is CASAGQLNTEAFF. CDR3 in DNA: TGTGCCAGCGCGGGCCAGTTGAACACTGAAGCTTTCTTT.

The chain is built from TRBV5-1 and TRBJ2-7, with 14 bases lining up with TRBD2. The germline V gene has CDR1 SGHRS and CDR2 YFSETQ. V dropped 4 bases and J dropped 1; count of bases not matched to a gene: 7. The CDR3 is 17 residues long. In nucleotides, the CDR3 is TGCGCCAGCAGCATGGGGACTAGCGGGAGTGGGTCCTACGAGCAGTACTTC. As protein: CASSMGTSGSGSYEQYF.

The chain combines TRBV18 with TRBJ2-7; 10 nucleotides align to TRBD2. This CDR3 has 15 amino acids. The trim removed 6 bases at V and 2 bases at J, leaving 7 bases unmatched. Germline V gene sequence: CDR1 KGHSH, CDR2 LQKENI. The CDR3 sequence is CASSPRTSGAYEQYF. CDR3 coding DNA: TGTGCCAGCTCCCCAAGGACTAGCGGCGCCTACGAGCAGTACTTC.

This chain joins TRBV2 and TRBJ1-3, with D hard to call. V lost 3 bases, J lost 7 bases, and 16 bases lay in between. CDR1 and CDR2 (germline): SNHLY, FYNNEI. The CDR3 runs 15 residues. The CDR3 is CASSESGKGGNTIYF. The CDR3 coding sequence is TGTGCCAGCAGTGAGAGCGGGAAGGGTGGGAACACCATATATTTT.

This clone came up once. The V call is TRBV5-1, the J call TRBJ1-2, with 7 bases lining up with TRBD1. CDR1 SGHRS and CDR2 YFSETQ come from the germline V gene. This CDR3 is built from 16 residues. V dropped 0 bases and J dropped 4; count of bases not matched to a gene: 9. This CDR3 is CASSLVWGQPLYGYTF. CDR3 in DNA: TGCGCCAGCAGCTTGGTGTGGGGACAGCCCCTCTATGGCTACACCTTC.

The CDR3 sequence is CASSQGAVGRGAQPQHF. CDR3 DNA sequence: TGTGCCAGCAGCCAAGGGGCCGTAGGCCGGGGGGCTCAGCCCCAGCATTTT. The rearrangement joins TRBV4-2 to TRBJ1-5; weak D call: TRBD1 (6 bases). Germline loops: CDR1 LGHNA, CDR2 YNFKEQ. The CDR3 is 17 residues long. The V and J ends lost 1 base and 6 bases respectively, with 19 bases between them.

Worth noting for this clone: Germline is not matched at one junction end, which may reflect a read error. This chain connects TRBV15 to TRBJ1-2, with a tentative D call TRBD1 (6 bases). CDR3 length: 14 residues. Germline loops: CDR1 LNHNV, CDR2 YYDKDF (reference sequence). For the CDR3, the DNA is TGTGCCGCCAGCTACAGCCGGGACACCCCCTACTACACCTTC. Protein: CAASYSRDTPYYTF.

This rearrangement joins TRBV27 to TRBJ2-7, with D uncertain. Trimming removed 5 bases at V and 5 bases at J, with 13 bases between. Per the germline V gene, CDR1 is MNHEY and CDR2 is SMNVEV (reference sequence). CDR3 length: 13 amino acids. DNA of the CDR3: TGTGCCAGCAGTCCGGGTCGAAGGAACGAGCAGTACTTC. It encodes CASSPGRRNEQYF.

The rearrangement uses TRBV5-4 and TRBJ2-7; 12 bases align to TRBD2. The germline V gene encodes CDR1 SGHNT and CDR2 YYREEE (reference sequence). V lost 6 bases and J lost 6; bases outside the gene matches: 10. The CDR3 is 15 amino acids. This chain's CDR3 is CASTTLAGGRGEQYF. In nucleotides, the CDR3 is TGTGCCAGCACGACCCTAGCGGGAGGGCGTGGCGAGCAGTACTTC.